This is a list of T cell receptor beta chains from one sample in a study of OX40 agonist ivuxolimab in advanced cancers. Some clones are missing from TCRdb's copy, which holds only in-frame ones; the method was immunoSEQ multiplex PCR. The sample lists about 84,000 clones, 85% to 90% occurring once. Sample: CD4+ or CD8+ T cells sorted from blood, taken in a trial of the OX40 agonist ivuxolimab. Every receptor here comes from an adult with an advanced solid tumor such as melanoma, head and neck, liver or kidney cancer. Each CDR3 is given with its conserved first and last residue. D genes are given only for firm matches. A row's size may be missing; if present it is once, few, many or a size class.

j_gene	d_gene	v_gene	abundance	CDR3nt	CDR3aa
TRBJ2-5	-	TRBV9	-	TGTGCCAGCAGCGATGTGCAAGAGACCCAGTACTTC	CASSDVQETQYF
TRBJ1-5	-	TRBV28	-	TGTGCCAGCAAGGGCAATCAGCCCCAGCATTTT	CASKGNQPQHF
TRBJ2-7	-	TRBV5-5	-	TGTGCCAGCAGCCGAGGACTATTAGGAGAGCAGTACTTC	CASSRGLLGEQYF
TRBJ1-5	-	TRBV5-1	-	TGCGCCAGCAGCTTGGTGGCAGGGGATCAGCCCCAGCATTTT	CASSLVAGDQPQHF
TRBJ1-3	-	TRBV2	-	TGTGCCAGCAGTAACTCCAGGGGACAAAATACCATATATTTT	CASSNSRGQNTIYF
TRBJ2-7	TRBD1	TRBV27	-	TGTGCCAGCAGTTCACTCTCCGGGACAGGTACCTACGAGCAGTACTTC	CASSSLSGTGTYEQYF
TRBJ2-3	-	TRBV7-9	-	TGTGCCAGCAGCTTAGAGTCACAAAGGTCAGATACGCAGTATTTT	CASSLESQRSDTQYF
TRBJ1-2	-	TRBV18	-	TGTGCCAGCTCTTCCGGACAGAACTATGGCTACACCTTC	CASSSGQNYGYTF
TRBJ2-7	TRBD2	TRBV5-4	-	TGTGCCAGCAGCTCCTCCGGAGGGGCGGGAGTCTGGTACGAGCAGTACTTC	CASSSSGGAGVWYEQYF
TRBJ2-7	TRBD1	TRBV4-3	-	TGCGCCAGCAGCCAAGGAACAGGGGTGACCTACGAGCAGTACTTC	CASSQGTGVTYEQYF
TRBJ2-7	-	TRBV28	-	TGTGCCAGCAGTTCGCCCTCGACACGGGGGAGCTACGAGCAGTACTTC	CASSSPSTRGSYEQYF
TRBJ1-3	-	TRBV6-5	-	TGTGCCAGCACACTCCTGGGGGGAAACACCATATATTTT	CASTLLGGNTIYF
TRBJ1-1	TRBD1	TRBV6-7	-	TGTGCCAGCAGTTACACCGCGGGACAGGCCGCTTTCTTT	CASSYTAGQAAFF
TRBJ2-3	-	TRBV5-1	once	TGCGCCAGCAGCCTCGGCCTCCTTACAGATACGCAGTATTTT	CASSLGLLTDTQYF
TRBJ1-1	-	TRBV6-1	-	TGTGCCAGCAGTCTGGGGGCCCTATACACTGAAGCTTTCTTT	CASSLGALYTEAFF
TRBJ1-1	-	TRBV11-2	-	TGTGCCAGCAGCTTAGGAATGGAATACACTGAAGCTTTCTTT	CASSLGMEYTEAFF
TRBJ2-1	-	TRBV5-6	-	TGTGCCAGCAGCTTGGCCTCTATTGTTGGGGAATTCTTC	CASSLASIVGEFF
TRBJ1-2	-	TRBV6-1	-	TGTGCCAGCAGTGAGACGGGGGACTATGGCTACACCTTC	CASSETGDYGYTF
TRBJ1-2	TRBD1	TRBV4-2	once	TGTGCCAGCAGCCGAGAGACAGGGGGCGAATATGGCTACACCTTC	CASSRETGGEYGYTF
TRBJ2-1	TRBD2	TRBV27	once	TGTGCCAGCAGTTTATTAAGGGGGACTAGCGGTTCCTACAATGAGCAGTTCTTC	CASSLLRGTSGSYNEQFF